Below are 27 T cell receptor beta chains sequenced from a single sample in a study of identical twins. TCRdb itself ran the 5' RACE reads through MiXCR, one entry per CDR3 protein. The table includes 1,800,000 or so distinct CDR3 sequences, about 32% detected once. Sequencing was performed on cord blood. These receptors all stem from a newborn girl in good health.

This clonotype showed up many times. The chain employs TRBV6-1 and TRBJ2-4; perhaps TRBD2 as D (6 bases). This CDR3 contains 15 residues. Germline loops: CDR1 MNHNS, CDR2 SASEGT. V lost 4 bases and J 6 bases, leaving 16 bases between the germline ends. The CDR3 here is CASSGGGRTGNIQYF. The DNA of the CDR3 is TGTGCCAGCAGTGGAGGAGGGAGAACCGGAAACATTCAGTACTTC.

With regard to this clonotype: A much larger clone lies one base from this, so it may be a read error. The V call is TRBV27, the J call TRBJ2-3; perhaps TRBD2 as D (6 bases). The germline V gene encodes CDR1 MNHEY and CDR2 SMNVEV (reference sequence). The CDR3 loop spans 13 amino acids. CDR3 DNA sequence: TGTGTCAGCAGTTTTAAGGGAGGAGATACGCAGTATTTT. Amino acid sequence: CVSSFKGGDTQYF.

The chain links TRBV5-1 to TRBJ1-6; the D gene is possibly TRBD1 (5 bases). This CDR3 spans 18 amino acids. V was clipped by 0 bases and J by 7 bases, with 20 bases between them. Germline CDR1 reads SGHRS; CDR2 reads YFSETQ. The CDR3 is CASSLDGAGRIWNSPLHF. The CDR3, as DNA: TGCGCCAGCAGCTTGGACGGGGCGGGGCGGATATGGAATTCACCCCTCCACTTT.

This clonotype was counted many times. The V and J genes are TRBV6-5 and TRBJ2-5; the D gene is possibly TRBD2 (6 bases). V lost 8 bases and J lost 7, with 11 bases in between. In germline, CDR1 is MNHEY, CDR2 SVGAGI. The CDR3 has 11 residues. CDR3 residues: CASSSGGTQYF. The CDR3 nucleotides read TGTGCCAGCTCTTCCGGGGGGACCCAGTACTTC.

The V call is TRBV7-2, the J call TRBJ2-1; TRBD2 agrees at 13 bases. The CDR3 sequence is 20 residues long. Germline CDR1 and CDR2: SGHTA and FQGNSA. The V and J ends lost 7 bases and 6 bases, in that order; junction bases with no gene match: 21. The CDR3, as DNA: TGTGCCAGCACCGTACCGGGACTAGCGGGAAATTCGCGTGTTGGCAATGAGCAGTTCTTC. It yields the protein CASTVPGLAGNSRVGNEQFF.

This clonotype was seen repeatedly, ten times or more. The CDR3 DNA sequence: TGCAGTGCTCCCCGGCCAAGCTCCTACAATGAGCAGTTCTTC. This encodes CSAPRPSSYNEQFF. The rearrangement links TRBV20-1 to TRBJ2-1; D remains unclear. Germline loops: CDR1 DFQATT, CDR2 SNEGSKA (reference sequence). The CDR3 consists of 14 residues. V was shortened by 5 bases and J by 0 bases, with 11 bases between the two germline ends.

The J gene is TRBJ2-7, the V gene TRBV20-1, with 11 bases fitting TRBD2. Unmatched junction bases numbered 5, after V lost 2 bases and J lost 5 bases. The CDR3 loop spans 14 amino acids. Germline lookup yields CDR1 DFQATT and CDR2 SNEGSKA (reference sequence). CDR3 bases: TGCAGTGCTAGATTACTAGCGGGAGTCCACGAGCAGTACTTC. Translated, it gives CSARLLAGVHEQYF.

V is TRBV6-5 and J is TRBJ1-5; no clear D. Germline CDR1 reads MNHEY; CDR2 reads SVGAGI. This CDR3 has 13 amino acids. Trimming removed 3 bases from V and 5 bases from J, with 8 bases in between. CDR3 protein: CASSYFVDQPQHF. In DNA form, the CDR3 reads TGTGCCAGCAGTTATTTTGTGGATCAGCCCCAGCATTTT.

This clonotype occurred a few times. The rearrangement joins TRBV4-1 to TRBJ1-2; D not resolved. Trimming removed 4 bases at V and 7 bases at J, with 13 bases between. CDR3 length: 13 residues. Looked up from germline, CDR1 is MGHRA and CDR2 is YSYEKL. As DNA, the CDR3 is TGCGCCAGCAGCCCCTTGACTACACCTGGCTACACCTTC. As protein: CASSPLTTPGYTF.

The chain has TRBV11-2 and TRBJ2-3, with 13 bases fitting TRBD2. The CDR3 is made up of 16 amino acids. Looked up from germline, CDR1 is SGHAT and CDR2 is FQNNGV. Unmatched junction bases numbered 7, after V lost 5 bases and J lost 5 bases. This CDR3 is CASSPGLAGIGDTQYF. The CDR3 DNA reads TGTGCCAGCAGCCCGGGACTAGCGGGAATTGGAGATACGCAGTATTTT. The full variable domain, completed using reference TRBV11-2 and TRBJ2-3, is EAGVAQSPRYKIIEKRQSVAFWCNPISGHATLYWYQQILGQGPKLLIQFQNNGVVDDSQLPKDRFSAERLKGVDSTLKIQPAKLEDSAVYLCASSPGLAGIGDTQYFGPGTRLTVL.

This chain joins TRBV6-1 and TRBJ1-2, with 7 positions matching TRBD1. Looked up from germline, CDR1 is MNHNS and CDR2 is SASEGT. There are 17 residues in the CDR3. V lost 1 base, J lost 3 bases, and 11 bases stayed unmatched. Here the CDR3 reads CASSEDIWDRLYYGYTF. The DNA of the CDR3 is TGTGCCAGCAGTGAAGATATCTGGGACAGACTTTACTATGGCTACACCTTC.

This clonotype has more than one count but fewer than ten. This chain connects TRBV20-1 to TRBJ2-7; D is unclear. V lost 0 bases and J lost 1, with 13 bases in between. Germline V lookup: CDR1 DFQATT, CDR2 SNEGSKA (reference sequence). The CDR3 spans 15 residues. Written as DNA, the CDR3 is TGCAGTGCTAGAGATGGTAGGGTAGGGTCCTACGAGCAGTACTTC. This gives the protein CSARDGRVGSYEQYF.

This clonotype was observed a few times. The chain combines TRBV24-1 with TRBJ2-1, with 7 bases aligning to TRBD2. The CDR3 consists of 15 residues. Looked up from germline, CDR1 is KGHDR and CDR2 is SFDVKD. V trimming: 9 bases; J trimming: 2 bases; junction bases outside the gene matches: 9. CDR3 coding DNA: TGTGCCACCGCCCGATCTAGCGGCACCTACAATGAGCAGTTCTTC. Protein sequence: CATARSSGTYNEQFF.

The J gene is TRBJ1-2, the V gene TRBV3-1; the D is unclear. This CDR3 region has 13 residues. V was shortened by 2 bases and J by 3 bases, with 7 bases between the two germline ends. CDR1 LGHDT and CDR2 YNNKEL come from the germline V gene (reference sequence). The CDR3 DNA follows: TGTGCCAGCAGCCAACTCAGAGACTATGGCTACACCTTC. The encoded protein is CASSQLRDYGYTF. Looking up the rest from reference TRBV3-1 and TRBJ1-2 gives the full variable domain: DTAVSQTPKYLVTQMGNDKSIKCEQNLGHDTMYWYKQDSKKFLKIMFSYNNKELIINETVPNRFSPKSPDKAHLNLHINSLELGDSAVYFCASSQLRDYGYTFGSGTRLTVV.

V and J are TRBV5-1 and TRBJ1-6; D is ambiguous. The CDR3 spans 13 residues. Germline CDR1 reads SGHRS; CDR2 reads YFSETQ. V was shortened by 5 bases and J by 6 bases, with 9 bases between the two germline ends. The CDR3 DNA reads TGCGCCAGCAGAGATCCGGGTAATTCACCCCTCCACTTT. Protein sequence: CASRDPGNSPLHF.

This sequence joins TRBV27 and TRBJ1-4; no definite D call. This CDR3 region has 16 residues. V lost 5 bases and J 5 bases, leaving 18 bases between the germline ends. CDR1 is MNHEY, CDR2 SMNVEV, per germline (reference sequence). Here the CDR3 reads CASSEFSWAPNEKLFF. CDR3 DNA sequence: TGTGCCAGCAGTGAATTCAGTTGGGCTCCAAATGAAAAACTGTTTTTT. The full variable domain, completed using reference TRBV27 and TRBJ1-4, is EAQVTQNPRYLITVTGKKLTVTCSQNMNHEYMSWYRQDPGLGLRQIYYSMNVEVTDKGDVPEGYKVSRKEKRNFPLILESPSPNQTSLYFCASSEFSWAPNEKLFFGSGTQLSVL.

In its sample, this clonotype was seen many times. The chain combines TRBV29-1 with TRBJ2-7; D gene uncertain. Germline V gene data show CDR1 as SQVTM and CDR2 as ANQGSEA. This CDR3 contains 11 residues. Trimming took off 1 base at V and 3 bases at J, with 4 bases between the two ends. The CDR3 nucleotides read TGCAGCGTTGAAGGTGTCTACGAGCAGTACTTC. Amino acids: CSVEGVYEQYF.

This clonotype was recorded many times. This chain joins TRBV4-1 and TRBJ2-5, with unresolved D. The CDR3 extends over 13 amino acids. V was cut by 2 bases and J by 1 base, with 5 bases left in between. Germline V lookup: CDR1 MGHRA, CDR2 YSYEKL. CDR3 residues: CASSQLLQETQYF. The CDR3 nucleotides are TGCGCCAGCAGCCAACTACTCCAAGAGACCCAGTACTTC.

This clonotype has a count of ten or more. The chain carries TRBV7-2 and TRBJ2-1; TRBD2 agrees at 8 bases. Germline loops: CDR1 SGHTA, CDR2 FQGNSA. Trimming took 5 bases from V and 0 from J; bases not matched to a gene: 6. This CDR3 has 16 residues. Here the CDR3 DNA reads TGTGCCAGCAGCCTGACTAGCGTGAGCTCCTACAATGAGCAGTTCTTC. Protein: CASSLTSVSSYNEQFF.

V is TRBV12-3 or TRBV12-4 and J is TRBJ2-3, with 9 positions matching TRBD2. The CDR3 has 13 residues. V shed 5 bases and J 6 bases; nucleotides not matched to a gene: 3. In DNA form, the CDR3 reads TGTGCCAGCAGTAGCGGGAGGAGGGATACGCAGTATTTT. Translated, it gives CASSSGRRDTQYF.

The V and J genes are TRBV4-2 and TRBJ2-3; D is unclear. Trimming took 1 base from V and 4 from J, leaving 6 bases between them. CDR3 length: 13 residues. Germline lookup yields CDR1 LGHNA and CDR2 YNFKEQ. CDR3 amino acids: CASSQVYSDTQYF. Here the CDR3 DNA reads TGTGCCAGCAGCCAAGTATATTCAGATACGCAGTATTTT.

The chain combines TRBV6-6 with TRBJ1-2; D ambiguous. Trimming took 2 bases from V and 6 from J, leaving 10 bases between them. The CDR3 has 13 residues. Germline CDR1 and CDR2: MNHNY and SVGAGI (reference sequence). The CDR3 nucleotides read TGTGCCAGCAGTTACCGGCAGCCGAATGGCTACACCTTC. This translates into CASSYRQPNGYTF.

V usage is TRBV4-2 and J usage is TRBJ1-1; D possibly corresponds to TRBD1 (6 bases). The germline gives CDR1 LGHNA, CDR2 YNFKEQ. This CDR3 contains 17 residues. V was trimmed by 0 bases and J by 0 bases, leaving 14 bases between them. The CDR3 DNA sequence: TGTGCCAGCAGCCAAGATGGTAGGGGGGGGATGAACACTGAAGCTTTCTTT. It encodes CASSQDGRGGMNTEAFF.

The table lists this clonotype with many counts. The CDR3: CASSPGLAGGEYTQYF. CDR3 sequence (DNA): TGTGCCAGCAGCCCTGGACTAGCGGGAGGTGAATATACGCAGTATTTT. The chain joins TRBV4-2 to TRBJ2-3; 14 nucleotides match TRBD2. Trimming took 4 bases from V and 7 from J; bases not matched to a gene: 7. The germline V gene has CDR1 LGHNA and CDR2 YNFKEQ. The CDR3 spans 16 residues.

CDR3 loop: CASSLSVGLYNEQFF. The CDR3 DNA sequence: TGTGCCAGCAGCTTGTCGGTAGGTCTCTACAATGAGCAGTTCTTC. The chain joins TRBV7-9 to TRBJ2-1; D call uncertain. V was shortened by 3 bases and J by 3 bases, with 12 bases between the two germline ends. Germline V gene sequence: CDR1 SEHNR, CDR2 FQNEAQ (reference sequence). The CDR3 contains 15 residues.

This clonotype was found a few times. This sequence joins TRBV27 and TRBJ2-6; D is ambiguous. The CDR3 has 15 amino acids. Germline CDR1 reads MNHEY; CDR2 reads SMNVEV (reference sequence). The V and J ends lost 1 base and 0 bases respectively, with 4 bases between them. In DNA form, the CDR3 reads TGTGCCAGCAGTTTATGGACCTCTGGGGCCAACGTCCTGACTTTC. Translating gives CASSLWTSGANVLTF.

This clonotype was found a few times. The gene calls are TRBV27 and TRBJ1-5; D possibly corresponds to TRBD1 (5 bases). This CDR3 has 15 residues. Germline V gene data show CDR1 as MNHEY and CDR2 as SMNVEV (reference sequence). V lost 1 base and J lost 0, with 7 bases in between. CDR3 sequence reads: CASSLWGVSNQPQHF. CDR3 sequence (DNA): TGTGCCAGCAGTTTATGGGGGGTTAGCAATCAGCCCCAGCATTTT.